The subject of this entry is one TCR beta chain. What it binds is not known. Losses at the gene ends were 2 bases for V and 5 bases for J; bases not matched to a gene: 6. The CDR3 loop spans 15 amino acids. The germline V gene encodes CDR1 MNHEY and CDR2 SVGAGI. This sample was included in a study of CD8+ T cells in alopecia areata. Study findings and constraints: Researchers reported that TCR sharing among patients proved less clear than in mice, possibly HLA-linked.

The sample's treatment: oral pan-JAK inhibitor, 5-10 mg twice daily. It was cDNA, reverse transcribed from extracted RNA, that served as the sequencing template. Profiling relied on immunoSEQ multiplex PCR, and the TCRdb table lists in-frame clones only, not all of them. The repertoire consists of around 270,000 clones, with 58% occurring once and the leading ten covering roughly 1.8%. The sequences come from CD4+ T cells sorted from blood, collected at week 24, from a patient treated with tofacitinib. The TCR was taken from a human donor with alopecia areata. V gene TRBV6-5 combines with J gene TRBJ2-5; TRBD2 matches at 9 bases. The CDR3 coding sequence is TGTGCCAGCAGTTACCGCGCGGGGGGGCTGGAGACCCAGTACTTC. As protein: CASSYRAGGLETQYF.